Each of the 28 T cell receptor beta chains below was sequenced from the same sample in a study of CD8 T cells in ankylosing spondylitis. MiXCR, run by TCRdb on the 5' RACE reads, gives a single entry per CDR3 protein. The profile shows under 300,000 distinct CDR3 sequences, under 20% of them singletons. The specimen was blood, either unsorted or a sorted T cell fraction (not recorded which). Receptors were obtained from a male donor with ankylosing spondylitis or in good health (not recorded which).

This clonotype was seen many times. The chain links TRBV5-1 to TRBJ1-1; D is ambiguous. The CDR3 sequence is 14 residues long. V was pared by 0 bases and J by 1 base, with 7 bases between. Per the germline V gene, CDR1 is SGHRS and CDR2 is YFSETQ. This chain's CDR3 is CASSLVQQNTEAFF. As DNA, the CDR3 is TGCGCCAGCAGCTTGGTACAGCAGAACACTGAAGCTTTCTTT. Full variable domain (outside the CDR3, taken from reference TRBV5-1 and TRBJ1-1): KAGVTQTPRYLIKTRGQQVTLSCSPISGHRSVSWYQQTPGQGLQFLFEYFSETQRNKGNFPGRFSGRQFSNSRSEMNVSTLELGDSALYLCASSLVQQNTEAFFGQGTRLTVV.

This clonotype was observed a few times. The chain couples TRBV4-1 to TRBJ2-7; TRBD1 aligns across 11 bases. Trimming removed 4 bases from V and 2 bases from J; junction bases left unmatched: 10. CDR3 length: 17 amino acids. The V gene's germline CDR1 is MGHRA and CDR2 YSYEKL. The CDR3 protein is CASSRSPGQGGPYEQYF. For the CDR3, the DNA is TGCGCCAGCAGCCGTTCGCCGGGACAGGGGGGCCCCTACGAGCAGTACTTC.

This clonotype has ten or more counts. The V and J genes are TRBV20-1 and TRBJ1-4; D gene ambiguous. V was clipped by 3 bases and J by 0 bases, with 11 bases between them. The CDR3 is made up of 15 amino acids. Germline CDR1 and CDR2: DFQATT and SNEGSKA (reference sequence). The CDR3 DNA reads TGCAGTGCTAGTTTTATGCGTGCAACTAATGAAAAACTGTTTTTT. It translates to CSASFMRATNEKLFF.

This clonotype was seen only a few times. The chain's CDR3 is CASSTPGLDNEQFF. The DNA of the CDR3 is TGTGCCAGCAGCACTCCGGGACTTGACAATGAGCAGTTCTTC. The genes are TRBV9 and TRBJ2-1, with D possibly matching TRBD2 (6 bases). The CDR3 loop spans 14 amino acids. Germline loops: CDR1 SGDLS, CDR2 YYNGEE. The germline V and J ends were trimmed by 4 bases and 5 bases, with 13 bases remaining between them.

This clonotype has more than one count but fewer than ten. V gene TRBV4-1 combines with J gene TRBJ2-7; D not resolved. Trimming cost V 5 bases and J 5 bases, with 13 bases left between them. Looked up from germline, CDR1 is MGHRA and CDR2 is YSYEKL. CDR3 length: 13 residues. The CDR3 spells CASSDLRRDEQYF. The CDR3 coding sequence is TGCGCCAGCAGCGATCTCAGACGTGACGAGCAGTACTTC.

This rearrangement joins TRBV25-1 to TRBJ2-7; D is tentatively TRBD1 or TRBD2 (5 bases each). The CDR3 totals 21 residues. Trimming pared 7 bases from V and 5 bases from J, leaving 39 bases between. In germline, CDR1 is MGHDK, CDR2 SYGVNS. This CDR3 is CASTGPGTSMEGPFKANEQYF. Written as DNA, the CDR3 is TGTGCCAGCACCGGACCCGGGACCTCGATGGAAGGGCCTTTTAAAGCCAACGAGCAGTACTTC.

The chain recombines TRBV6-1 with TRBJ2-7, with TRBD2 matching 13 bases. This CDR3 region has 16 residues. The J segment lost 3 bases and the V segment lost 6 bases, leaving 8 bases of the junction unmatched. Germline V lookup: CDR1 MNHNS, CDR2 SASEGT. The CDR3 sequence: CASRSTGLAGDYEQYF. CDR3 DNA sequence: TGTGCCAGCAGGTCAACAGGACTAGCGGGAGACTACGAGCAGTACTTC.

This chain connects TRBV20-1 to TRBJ2-7, with 14 bases fitting TRBD2. V lost 1 base, J lost 2 bases, and 13 bases stayed unmatched. CDR1 and CDR2 from the germline V gene are DFQATT and SNEGSKA (reference sequence). The CDR3 is 19 residues long. This CDR3 is CSARGGTSGSVIITYEQYF. The CDR3 nucleotides read TGCAGTGCTAGAGGGGGGACTAGCGGGAGCGTAATCATTACCTACGAGCAGTACTTC.

This clonotype was picked up a small number of times. The V and J genes are TRBV29-1 and TRBJ2-7; 8 bases map to TRBD1. CDR1 SQVTM and CDR2 ANQGSEA come from the germline V gene. The CDR3 is 13 amino acids. With 4 bases clipped from V and 2 bases from J, the junction kept 4 bases outside the gene matches. CDR3 bases: TGCAGCGTTGTCCAGGGGGCCCCCTACGAGCAGTACTTC. Translating it yields CSVVQGAPYEQYF.

This clonotype has a handful of counts. The V call is TRBV20-1, the J call TRBJ2-7; 8 nucleotides match TRBD2. Losses at the gene ends were 2 bases for V and 0 bases for J; bases not matched to a gene: 3. CDR1 DFQATT and CDR2 SNEGSKA come from the germline V gene (reference sequence). The CDR3 consists of 14 residues. Here the CDR3 DNA reads TGCAGTGCTAGACTAGCGGGCAACTCCTACGAGCAGTACTTC. It translates to CSARLAGNSYEQYF.

This clonotype was seen at least ten times. The chain has TRBV27 and TRBJ1-5; no definite D call. The CDR3 has 14 amino acids. V gave up 6 bases and J gave up 1 base, with 10 bases separating them. Germline CDR1 is MNHEY and CDR2 is SMNVEV (reference sequence). The CDR3 DNA follows: TGTGCCAGCAGCGAGATGATCAGCAATCAGCCCCAGCATTTT. This encodes CASSEMISNQPQHF.

This clonotype was seen only a few times. The rearrangement links TRBV27 to TRBJ2-7; D is uncertain. The CDR3 is 13 residues long. Trimming cost V 5 bases and J 7 bases, with 15 bases left between them. Germline-derived CDR1 and CDR2 are MNHEY and SMNVEV (reference sequence). CDR3 sequence: CASSLGPLGEQYF. The CDR3 DNA reads as TGTGCCAGCAGTCTGGGCCCTTTGGGGGAGCAGTACTTC.

The chain combines TRBV6-2 or TRBV6-3 with TRBJ1-6, with TRBD1 identical over 9 bases. Per germline, CDR1 MNHEY and CDR2 SVGEGT. Trimming at V came to 6 bases and at J to 10 bases, leaving 1 base not matched to a gene. The CDR3 length is 12 residues. CDR3 loop: CASRDRGSPLHF. In DNA, the CDR3 is TGTGCCAGCAGAGACAGGGGGTCACCCCTCCACTTT.

The gene calls are TRBV27 and TRBJ2-3; D may be TRBD2 (5 bases). Germline CDR1 is MNHEY and CDR2 is SMNVEV (reference sequence). The CDR3 extends over 13 amino acids. V shed 5 bases and J shed 4 bases, with 10 bases lying between them. This chain's CDR3 is CASSSQDSDTQYF. The CDR3 DNA follows: TGTGCCAGCAGTAGCCAGGACTCAGATACGCAGTATTTT.

The V and J genes are TRBV5-1 and TRBJ1-4; the match to TRBD1 covers 9 bases. V lost 2 bases and J lost 0; bases outside the gene matches: 11. The CDR3 sequence is 19 residues long. The germline gives CDR1 SGHRS, CDR2 YFSETQ. The CDR3 protein is CASSFDPGTGLATNEKLFF. CDR3 DNA: TGCGCCAGCAGCTTTGATCCCGGGACAGGGCTTGCAACTAATGAAAAACTGTTTTTT.

V and J are TRBV3-1 and TRBJ2-7; D could derive from TRBD1 or TRBD2 (5 bases each). Germline V gene data show CDR1 as LGHDT and CDR2 as YNNKEL (reference sequence). Trimming shortened V by 8 bases and J by 5 bases, and 31 bases separated the two germline ends. The CDR3 has 18 residues. CDR3 DNA: TGTGCCAGCTCCAAAAAGGCGTGGCTGGATAACCGGGGCAACGAGCAGTACTTC. This gives the protein CASSKKAWLDNRGNEQYF.

This clonotype has just a few counts. V and J are TRBV11-1 and TRBJ2-3, with TRBD2 matching over 15 bases. The CDR3 totals 20 residues. Unmatched junction bases numbered 12, after V lost 5 bases and J lost 0 bases. Germline V gives CDR1 SGHAT, CDR2 FQDESV (reference sequence). The CDR3 DNA reads TGTGCCAGCAGCCCTGGGACTAGCGGGAGGACCGGATATAGCACAGATACGCAGTATTTT. Its protein product is CASSPGTSGRTGYSTDTQYF.

This clonotype was found a few times. The chain has TRBV25-1 and TRBJ2-1; D not certain. The V gene lost 3 bases and the J gene lost 7 bases, with 1 base spanning the gap. This CDR3 spans 10 amino acids. Germline V CDR1 and CDR2: MGHDK, SYGVNS. The CDR3 sequence is CASSENEQFF. The CDR3 DNA sequence: TGTGCCAGCAGTGAGAATGAGCAGTTCTTC.

The J gene is TRBJ1-2, the V gene TRBV4-1; a possible D gene is TRBD1 (5 bases). This CDR3 comprises 14 residues. Trimming took 4 bases from V and 4 from J, leaving 13 bases between them. The germline V gene has CDR1 MGHRA and CDR2 YSYEKL. The CDR3 sequence is CASSRGTEPYGYTF. Here the CDR3 DNA reads TGCGCCAGCAGCCGAGGGACTGAACCCTATGGCTACACCTTC.

This clonotype was recorded at least ten times. J is TRBJ2-2 and V is TRBV29-1, with D unresolved. CDR1 SQVTM and CDR2 ANQGSEA come from the germline V gene. This CDR3 is 14 amino acids long. Trimming took off 7 bases at V and 0 bases at J, with 12 bases between the two ends. CDR3 region: CSAKADANTGELFF. The CDR3 DNA is TGCAGCGCGAAAGCAGACGCGAACACCGGGGAGCTGTTTTTT.

V gene TRBV29-1 combines with J gene TRBJ2-7; 14 nucleotides align to TRBD2. V was pared by 5 bases and J by 5 bases, with 5 bases of the junction left unmatched. CDR3 length: 14 amino acids. Germline V gives CDR1 SQVTM, CDR2 ANQGSEA. The CDR3 loop is CSVRGLAGVNEQYF. The CDR3 coding sequence is TGCAGCGTTCGGGGACTAGCGGGAGTCAACGAGCAGTACTTC.

This clonotype was counted between two and nine times. The chain uses TRBV15 and TRBJ2-5, with TRBD2 identical over 12 bases. V was clipped by 5 bases and J by 5 bases; unmatched bases: 6. CDR3 size: 15 residues. Looked up from germline, CDR1 is LNHNV and CDR2 is YYDKDF (reference sequence). Here the CDR3 DNA reads TGTGCCACCAGCGCTAGCGGGAGGGCCGGTGAGACCCAGTACTTC. Its translation: CATSASGRAGETQYF.

Here the CDR3 DNA reads TGTGCCAGCAGCTCAGGGGATCCTGATGAGCAGTTCTTC. It encodes CASSSGDPDEQFF. The chain carries TRBV9 and TRBJ2-1, with TRBD1 as a possible D gene (6 bases). V was cut by 4 bases and J by 8 bases, with 13 bases left in between. CDR3 length: 13 residues. Germline V gives CDR1 SGDLS, CDR2 YYNGEE.

This clonotype was seen repeatedly, ten times or more. The chain employs TRBV28 and TRBJ2-7; D is undetermined. This CDR3 region has 14 residues. Looked up from germline, CDR1 is MDHEN and CDR2 is SYDVKM. The germline V and J ends were trimmed by 2 bases and 3 bases, with 11 bases remaining between them. CDR3 protein: CASSLGDLFYEQYF. CDR3 nucleotides: TGTGCCAGCAGTTTAGGGGATCTCTTCTACGAGCAGTACTTC. Complete variable domain (other parts from reference TRBV28 and TRBJ2-7): DVKVTQSSRYLVKRTGEKVFLECVQDMDHENMFWYRQDPGLGLRLIYFSYDVKMKEKGDIPEGYSVSREKKERFSLILESASTNQTSMYLCASSLGDLFYEQYFGPGTRLTVT.

The chain joins TRBV12-3 or TRBV12-4 to TRBJ2-3, with unresolved D. The CDR3 sequence is 13 residues long. Trimming removed 3 bases from V and 4 bases from J, with 8 bases in between. CDR3 residues: CASSFTGPDTQYF. The CDR3 bases are TGTGCCAGCAGTTTTACGGGTCCAGATACGCAGTATTTT.

The genes are TRBV6-4 and TRBJ2-1; D call uncertain. From germline, CDR1 is MRHNA and CDR2 SNTAGT. The CDR3 runs 15 residues. The V end was cut by 10 bases, the J end by 0 bases, with 16 bases between. The CDR3 coding sequence is TGTGCCACCGGCCGGACCGGAGACTCCTACAATGAGCAGTTCTTC. Protein product: CATGRTGDSYNEQFF.

This clonotype turned up a few times. This sequence joins TRBV5-5 and TRBJ1-5; D is undetermined. Germline V CDR1 and CDR2: SGHKS, YYEKEE (reference sequence). The V end was cut by 5 bases, the J end by 1 base, with 13 bases between. This CDR3 comprises 15 residues. The CDR3 spells CASSWGEPSNQPQHF. CDR3 coding DNA: TGTGCCAGCAGTTGGGGAGAGCCGAGCAATCAGCCCCAGCATTTT.

The V and J genes are TRBV6-2 or TRBV6-3 and TRBJ2-3; possibly TRBD2 for D (5 bases). V gave up 4 bases and J gave up 3 bases, with 8 bases separating them. Germline V gene data show CDR1 as MNHEY and CDR2 as SVGEGT. This CDR3 is 13 amino acids long. CDR3 protein: CASSSQRTDTQYF. Written as DNA, the CDR3 is TGTGCCAGCAGTTCCCAGCGGACAGATACGCAGTATTTT.